In this sample, the clone carrying this T cell receptor beta chain turned up many times. The sample is drawn from a study of T cells in Graves' hyperthyroidism and ophthalmopathy. TCR beta CDR3 regions were amplified from RNA transcripts. A set of HTBI primers served as the primers for a first-round RT-PCR of the TCR CDR3. TCRdb called the multiplex PCR reads again in MiXCR, with one record for every CDR3 protein. The sample yields under 700,000 distinct CDR3 sequences, 16% seen once. Any patient presenting with uncontrolled infection, other autoimmune disease, pregnancy or lactation was left out. Diagnoses were established using clinical symptoms, serum thyroxine and TRAb, thyroid ultrasound and orbital computed tomography. The CDR3 runs to 16 residues. The junction had 12 bases not matched to a gene; V was cut back by 5 bases and J by 7 bases. Germline V gene data show CDR1 as LNHNV and CDR2 as YYDKDF (reference sequence).

Source material: blood. This clonotype originated in a woman aged 18-30 years with Graves' hyperthyroidism. The J gene is TRBJ2-3, the V gene TRBV15; the match to TRBD2 covers 10 bases. The CDR3 region has the DNA TGTGCCACCAGCCCACGAATACGGGGACTAGCGAATACGCAGTATTTT. Its protein product is CATSPRIRGLANTQYF.